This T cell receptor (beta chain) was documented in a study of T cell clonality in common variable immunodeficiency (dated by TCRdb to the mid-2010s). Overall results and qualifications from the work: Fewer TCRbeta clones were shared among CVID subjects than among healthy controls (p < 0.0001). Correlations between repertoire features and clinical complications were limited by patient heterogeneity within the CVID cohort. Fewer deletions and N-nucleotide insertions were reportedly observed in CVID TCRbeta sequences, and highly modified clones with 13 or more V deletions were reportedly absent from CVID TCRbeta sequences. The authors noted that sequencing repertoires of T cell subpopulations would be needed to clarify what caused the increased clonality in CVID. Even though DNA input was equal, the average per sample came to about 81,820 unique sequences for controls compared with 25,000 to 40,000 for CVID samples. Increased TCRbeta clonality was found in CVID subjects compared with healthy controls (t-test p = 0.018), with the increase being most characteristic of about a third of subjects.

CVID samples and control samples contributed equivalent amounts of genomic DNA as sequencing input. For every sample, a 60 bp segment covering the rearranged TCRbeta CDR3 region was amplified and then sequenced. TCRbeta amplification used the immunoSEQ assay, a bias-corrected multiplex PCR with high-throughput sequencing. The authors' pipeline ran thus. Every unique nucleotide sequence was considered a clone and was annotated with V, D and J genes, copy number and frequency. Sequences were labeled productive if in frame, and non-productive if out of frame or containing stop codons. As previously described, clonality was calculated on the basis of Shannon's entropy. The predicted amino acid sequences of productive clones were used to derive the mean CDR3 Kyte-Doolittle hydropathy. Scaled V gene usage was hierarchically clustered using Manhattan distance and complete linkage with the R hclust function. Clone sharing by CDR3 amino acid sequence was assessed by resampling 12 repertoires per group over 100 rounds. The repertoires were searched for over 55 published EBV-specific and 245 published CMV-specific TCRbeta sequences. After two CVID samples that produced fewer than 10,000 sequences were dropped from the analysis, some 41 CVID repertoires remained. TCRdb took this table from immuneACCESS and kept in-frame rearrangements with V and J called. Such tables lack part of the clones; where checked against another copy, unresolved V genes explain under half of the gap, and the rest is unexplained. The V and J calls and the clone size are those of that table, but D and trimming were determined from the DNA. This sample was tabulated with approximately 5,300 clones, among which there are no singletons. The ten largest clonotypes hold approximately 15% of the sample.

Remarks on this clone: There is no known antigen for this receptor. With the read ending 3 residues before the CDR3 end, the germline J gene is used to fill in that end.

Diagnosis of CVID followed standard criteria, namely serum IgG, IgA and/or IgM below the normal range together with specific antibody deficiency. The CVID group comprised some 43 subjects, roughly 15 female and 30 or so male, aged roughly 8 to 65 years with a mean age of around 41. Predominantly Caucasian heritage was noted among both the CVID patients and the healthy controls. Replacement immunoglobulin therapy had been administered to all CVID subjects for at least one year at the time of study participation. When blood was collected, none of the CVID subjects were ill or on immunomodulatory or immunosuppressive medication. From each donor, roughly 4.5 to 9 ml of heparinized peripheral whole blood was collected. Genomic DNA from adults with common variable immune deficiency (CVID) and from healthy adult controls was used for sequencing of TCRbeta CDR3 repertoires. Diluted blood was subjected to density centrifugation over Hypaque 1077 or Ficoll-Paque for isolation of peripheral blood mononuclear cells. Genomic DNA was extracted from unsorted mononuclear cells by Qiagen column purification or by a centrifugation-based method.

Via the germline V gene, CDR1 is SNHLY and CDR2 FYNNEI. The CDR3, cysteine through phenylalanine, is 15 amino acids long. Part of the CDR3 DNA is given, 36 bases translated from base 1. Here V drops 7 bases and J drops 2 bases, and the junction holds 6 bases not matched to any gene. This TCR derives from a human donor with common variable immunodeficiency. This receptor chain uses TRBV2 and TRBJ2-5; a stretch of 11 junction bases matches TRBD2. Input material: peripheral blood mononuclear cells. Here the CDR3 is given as CASTSGLAVQETQYF. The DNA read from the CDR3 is TGTGCCAGCACCTCGGGACTAGCGGTTCAAGAGACC.